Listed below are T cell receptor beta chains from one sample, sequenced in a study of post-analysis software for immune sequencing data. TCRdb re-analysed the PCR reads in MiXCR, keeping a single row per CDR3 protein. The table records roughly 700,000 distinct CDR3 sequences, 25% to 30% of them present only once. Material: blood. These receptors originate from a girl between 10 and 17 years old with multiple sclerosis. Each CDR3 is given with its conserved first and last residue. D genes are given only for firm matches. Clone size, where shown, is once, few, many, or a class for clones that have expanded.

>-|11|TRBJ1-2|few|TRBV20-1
CSASTGRGYTF
TGCAGTGCCTCGACAGGCCGGGGCTACACCTTC
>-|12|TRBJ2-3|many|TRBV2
CASRRGGDTQYF
TGTGCCAGCAGAAGAGGGGGAGATACGCAGTATTTT
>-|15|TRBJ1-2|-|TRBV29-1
CSVKRRPTENYGYTF
TGCAGCGTAAAAAGGCGCCCCACAGAAAACTATGGCTACACCTTC
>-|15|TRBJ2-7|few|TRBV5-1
CASSGDDGASYEQYF
TGCGCCAGCAGCGGAGATGATGGGGCCTCCTACGAGCAGTACTTC
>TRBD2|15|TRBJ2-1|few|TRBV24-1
CATSDASGHDNEQFF
TGTGCCACCAGTGACGCTAGCGGGCACGACAATGAGCAGTTCTTC
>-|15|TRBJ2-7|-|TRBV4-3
CASSQDSDSGDEQYF
TGCGCCAGCAGTCAAGATTCGGATTCTGGAGACGAGCAGTACTTC
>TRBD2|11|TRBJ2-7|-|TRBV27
CASIGGDEQYF
TGTGCCAGCATCGGGGGGGACGAGCAGTACTTC
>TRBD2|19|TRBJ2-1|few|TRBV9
CASSLSGTSGSRLGNEQFF
TGTGCCAGCAGCCTCAGTGGGACTAGCGGGAGCAGGTTGGGCAATGAGCAGTTCTTC
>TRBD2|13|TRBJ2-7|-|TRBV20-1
CSAELAGGYEQYF
TGCAGTGCCGAACTAGCGGGAGGGTACGAGCAGTACTTC
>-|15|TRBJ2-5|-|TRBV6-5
CASSYLGGTGETQYF
TGTGCCAGCAGTTACTTAGGGGGAACGGGGGAGACCCAGTACTTC
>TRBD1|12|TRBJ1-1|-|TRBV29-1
CSAWTGTTEAFF
TGCAGCGCCTGGACAGGGACGACTGAAGCTTTCTTT
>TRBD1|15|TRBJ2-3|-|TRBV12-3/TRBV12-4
CASSHRDRVRGTQYF
TGTGCCAGCAGTCACCGGGACAGGGTCCGGGGTACGCAGTATTTT
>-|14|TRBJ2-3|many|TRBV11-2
CASSLDWGTDTQYF
TGTGCCAGCAGCCTAGACTGGGGGACAGATACGCAGTATTTT
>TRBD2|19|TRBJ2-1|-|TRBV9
CASSVGHGLGTSGYNEQVF
TGTGCCAGCAGCGTGGGGCACGGGTTGGGAACTAGCGGCTACAATGAGCAGGTCTTC
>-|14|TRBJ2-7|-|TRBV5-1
CASSLTPGAYEQYF
TGCGCCAGCAGCTTAACTCCGGGAGCCTACGAGCAGTACTTC
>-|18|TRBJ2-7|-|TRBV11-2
CASSLAGVGRSNSYEQYF
TGTGCCAGCAGCTTAGCTGGTGTAGGCAGGAGCAACTCCTACGAGCAGTACTTC
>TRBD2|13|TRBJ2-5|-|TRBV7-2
CASSSSGSLWQYF
TGTGCCAGCAGCTCTAGCGGTTCGTTGTGGCAGTACTTC
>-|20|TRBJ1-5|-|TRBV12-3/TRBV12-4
CASSFRSGSFTSYSNQPQHF
TGTGCCAGCAGTTTTAGGTCTGGGTCTTTCACCTCCTATAGCAATCAGCCCCAGCATTTT
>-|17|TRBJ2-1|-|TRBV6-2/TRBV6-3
CASSSSNLGGLYNEQFF
TGTGCCAGCAGTTCCTCCAACTTGGGCGGCCTCTACAATGAGCAGTTCTTC
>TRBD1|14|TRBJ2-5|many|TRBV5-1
CASSLNGRGETQYF
TGCGCCAGCAGCTTGAATGGCAGGGGGGAGACCCAGTACTTC
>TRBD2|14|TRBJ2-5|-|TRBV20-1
CSARDGRDWETQYF
TGCAGTGCCAGGGACGGGAGGGATTGGGAGACCCAGTACTTC
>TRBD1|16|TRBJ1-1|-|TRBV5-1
CASSFGTGGGGTEAFF
TGCGCCAGCAGCTTTGGGACAGGGGGCGGGGGCACTGAAGCTTTCTTT
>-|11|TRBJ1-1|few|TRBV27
CASNVGGQAFF
TGTGCCAGCAACGTGGGGGGGCAAGCTTTCTTT
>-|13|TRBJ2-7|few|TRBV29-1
CSVERDTPYEQYF
TGCAGCGTTGAACGGGACACGCCTTACGAGCAGTACTTC
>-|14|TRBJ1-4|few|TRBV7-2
CASSLDGYNEKLFF
TGTGCCAGCAGCCTGGATGGGTATAATGAAAAACTGTTTTTT
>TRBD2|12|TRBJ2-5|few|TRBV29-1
CSVGTSRETQYF
TGCAGCGTGGGGACTAGTCGAGAGACCCAGTACTTC
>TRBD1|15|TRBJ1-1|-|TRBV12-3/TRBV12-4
CASSLRQGVNTEAFF
TGTGCCAGCAGTCTAAGACAGGGCGTGAACACTGAAGCTTTCTTT
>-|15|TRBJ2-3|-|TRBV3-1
CASSEVIRGGMPQYF
TGTGCCAGCAGCGAAGTTATTCGTGGGGGGATGCCGCAGTATTTT
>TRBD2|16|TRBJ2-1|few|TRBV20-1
CSAQPTGLADYNEQFF
TGCAGTGCCCAACCTACGGGACTAGCGGATTACAATGAGCAGTTCTTC
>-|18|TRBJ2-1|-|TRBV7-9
CASSLWLLVGPPGEEQFF
TGTGCCAGCAGCTTATGGCTTTTAGTGGGGCCACCTGGAGAAGAGCAGTTCTTC
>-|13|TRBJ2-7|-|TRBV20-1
CSAPVRAPYEQYF
TGCAGTGCCCCCGTTAGGGCTCCCTACGAGCAGTACTTC
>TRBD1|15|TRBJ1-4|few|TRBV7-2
CASSVDRAGSEKLFF
TGTGCCAGCAGCGTAGACAGGGCGGGGAGTGAAAAACTGTTTTTT
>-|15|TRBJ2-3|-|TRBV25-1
CASSGEGRQGDTQYF
TGTGCCAGCAGTGGGGAGGGGAGACAGGGAGATACGCAGTATTTT
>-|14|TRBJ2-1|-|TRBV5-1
CASRQESSYNEQFF
TGCGCCAGCCGACAGGAAAGCTCCTACAATGAGCAGTTCTTC
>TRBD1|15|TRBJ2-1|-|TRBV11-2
CASGSGTGLYNEQFF
TGTGCCAGCGGATCCGGGACAGGACTATACAATGAGCAGTTCTTC
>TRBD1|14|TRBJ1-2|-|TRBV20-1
CSARDREFSYGYTF
TGCAGTGCTAGGGACAGGGAGTTTAGCTATGGCTACACCTTC
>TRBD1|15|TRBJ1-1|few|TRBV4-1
CASSQPVTGGTEAFF
TGCGCCAGCAGCCAACCCGTGACAGGGGGAACAGAAGCTTTCTTT
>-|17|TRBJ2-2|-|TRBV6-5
CASSYSTAGWGTGELFF
TGTGCCAGCAGTTACTCGACGGCGGGATGGGGAACCGGGGAGCTGTTTTTT
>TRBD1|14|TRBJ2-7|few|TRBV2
CASRLTGGRYEQYF
TGTGCCAGCAGGCTTACAGGGGGGAGATACGAGCAGTACTTC
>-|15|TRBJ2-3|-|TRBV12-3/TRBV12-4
CASSWWGGSADTQYF
TGTGCCAGCAGTTGGTGGGGCGGTAGCGCAGATACGCAGTATTTT
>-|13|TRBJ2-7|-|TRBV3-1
CASSQNANYEQYF
TGTGCCAGCAGCCAAAACGCTAACTACGAGCAGTACTTC
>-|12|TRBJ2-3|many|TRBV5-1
CASSLVSDTQYF
TGTGCCAGCAGCTTAGTTTCAGATACGCAGTATTTT
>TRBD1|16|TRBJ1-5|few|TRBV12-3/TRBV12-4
CASSLTGAGSNQPQHF
TGTGCCAGCAGCCTGACAGGGGCCGGTAGCAATCAGCCCCAGCATTTT
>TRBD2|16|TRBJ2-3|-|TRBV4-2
CASSQRGGRSTDTQYF
TGTGCCAGCAGCCAACGGGGGGGGCGCTCCACAGATACGCAGTATTTT
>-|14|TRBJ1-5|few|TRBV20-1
CSARDPGGDWAQHF
TGCAGTGCTAGAGATCCGGGGGGGGATTGGGCCCAGCATTTT
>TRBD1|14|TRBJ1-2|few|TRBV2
CASISRTGPYGYTF
TGTGCCAGCATCAGCAGGACAGGTCCCTATGGCTACACCTTC
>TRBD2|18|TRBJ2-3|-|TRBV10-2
CASMGGLAGLTSTDTQYF
TGCGCCAGCATGGGGGGACTAGCGGGTCTGACTAGCACAGATACGCAGTATTTT
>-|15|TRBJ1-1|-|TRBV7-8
CASSLAAPGDTEAFF
TGTGCCAGCAGCTTAGCTGCCCCCGGGGACACTGAAGCTTTCTTT
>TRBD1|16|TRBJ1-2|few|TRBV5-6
CASSPISQGARYGYTF
TGTGCCAGCAGCCCCATCTCACAGGGGGCAAGGTATGGCTACACCTTC
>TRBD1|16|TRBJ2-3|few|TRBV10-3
CAISETPGQGTDTQYF
TGTGCCATCAGTGAGACACCGGGACAGGGGACAGATACGCAGTATTTT
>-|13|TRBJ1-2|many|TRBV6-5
CASSYQGSSGYTF
TGTGCCAGCAGTTACCAGGGATCAAGCGGCTACACCTTC